The rows below give T cell receptor beta chains drawn from one sample of a study of cytomegalovirus exposure and HLA in healthy donors. Repertoires were generated with immunoSEQ multiplex PCR, while TCRdb's copy carries only in-frame clones and drops some. The sample has under 150,000 clones; roughly 83% are singletons. Sequencing was performed on PBMCs. The origin of the receptors is a man aged 18 to 29 in good health and CMV-seronegative. Both conserved end residues are part of each CDR3. Each record gives: CDR3 DNA, CDR3 protein, clone size, V gene, CDR3 length, D gene, J gene. D genes are given only for firm matches. Expanded clones get a size class; other rows say once, few or many, or leave the size out.

TGCGCCAGCAGCCAAGGGACAGTCAACCAAGAGACCCAGTACTTC	CASSQGTVNQETQYF	-	TRBV4-3	15	-	TRBJ2-5
TGTGCCAGTAGGATCGGGACAGGCGGAGATTACGAGCAGTACTTC	CASRIGTGGDYEQYF	-	TRBV19	15	TRBD1	TRBJ2-7
TGTGCCAGCAGCTCCAGACAGGGGGCAAGAGTCGCAGATACGCAGTATTTT	CASSSRQGARVADTQYF	-	TRBV7-3	17	TRBD1	TRBJ2-3
TGTGCCAGCAGCTTATTGGACAGAAGGAAGGCCTACAATGAGCAGTTCTTC	CASSLLDRRKAYNEQFF	-	TRBV7-2	17	-	TRBJ2-1
TGCAGCGTGGGACACTACCAAGAGACCCAGTACTTC	CSVGHYQETQYF	-	TRBV29-1	12	-	TRBJ2-5
TGCGCCAGCAGCCTCGGGACAGGTCTTTATAATTCACCCCTCCACTTT	CASSLGTGLYNSPLHF	-	TRBV4-1	16	TRBD1	TRBJ1-6
TGTGCCAGCAGTTACAGGAAGGGTGGCGGGGACTATGGCTACACCTTC	CASSYRKGGGDYGYTF	once	TRBV6-5	16	-	TRBJ1-2
TGTGCCAGCAGTTTTATTAGCTCTTACAATGAGCAGTTCTTC	CASSFISSYNEQFF	-	TRBV27	14	-	TRBJ2-1
TGTGCCAGCAGCATGGGACTAGCGGGAAGTAATGAGCAGTTCTTC	CASSMGLAGSNEQFF	-	TRBV11-3	15	TRBD2	TRBJ2-1
TGTGCCAGCAGCACTACGGGACAGGTTCCGGATCAGCCCCAGCATTTT	CASSTTGQVPDQPQHF	-	TRBV7-8	16	TRBD1	TRBJ1-5
TGTGCCAGCAGCTTAGGAGGAAATGGAAACACCATATATTTT	CASSLGGNGNTIYF	-	TRBV7-2	14	-	TRBJ1-3
TGCGCCAGCAGCTTGCGGGTAGGGGGGGAAATGAACACTGAAGCTTTCTTT	CASSLRVGGEMNTEAFF	once	TRBV5-1	17	-	TRBJ1-1
TGTGCCAGCAGCCGTAACAGGGTTCAAGAGACCCAGTACTTC	CASSRNRVQETQYF	-	TRBV6-5	14	-	TRBJ2-5
TGTGCCAGCAGCCCGCGGGAGGTGCAGTTCTTC	CASSPREVQFF	once	TRBV7-8	11	TRBD2	TRBJ2-1
TGTGCCAGCAGCCCACTAGCGGGAGGGCTCTATGAGCAGTTCTTC	CASSPLAGGLYEQFF	-	TRBV11-1	15	TRBD2	TRBJ2-1
TGTGCCAGCACCGGGACAGATCCTAATTATGGCTACACCTTC	CASTGTDPNYGYTF	-	TRBV28	14	TRBD1	TRBJ1-2
TGTGCCAGCAGCTCCGGACAGCTACAGACCCAGTACTTC	CASSSGQLQTQYF	few	TRBV9	13	-	TRBJ2-5
TGTGCCAGCAGCTTGGAGGACAGGGGGCCACCCCTCCACTTT	CASSLEDRGPPLHF	-	TRBV5-4	14	TRBD1	TRBJ1-6
TGTGCCAGCAGGTCGCAGGGGGCTGACACCATATATTTT	CASRSQGADTIYF	few	TRBV6-1	13	TRBD1	TRBJ1-3
TGTGCCAGCAGCCCCCGAGGGGGGAACACTGAAGCTTTCTTT	CASSPRGGNTEAFF	-	TRBV6-5	14	-	TRBJ1-1
TGTGCCAGCAGTTTATCGATTCAGGGGCCCTACGAGCAGTACTTC	CASSLSIQGPYEQYF	-	TRBV27	15	-	TRBJ2-7
TGTGCCAGCAGCGCAGAACTAGCGGGAGGAAACTCCTACAATGAGCAGTTCTTC	CASSAELAGGNSYNEQFF	-	TRBV6-4	18	TRBD2	TRBJ2-1
TGTGCCAGCAGCTCCCCCGGGATCGGGACAACAAAAGAGACCCAGTACTTC	CASSSPGIGTTKETQYF	few	TRBV11-2	17	-	TRBJ2-5
TGTGCCAGCAGTTCCCAGGGGGGAAGCAATCAGCCCCAGCATTTT	CASSSQGGSNQPQHF	-	TRBV7-2	15	TRBD1	TRBJ1-5
TGTGCCAGCAGCTGGCCGGGGAGCTCTGGAAACACCATATATTTT	CASSWPGSSGNTIYF	-	TRBV5-5	15	-	TRBJ1-3
TGTGCCAGCAGCTTAGTTACGGGTCCCCACGTCGACAATGAGCAGTTCTTC	CASSLVTGPHVDNEQFF	-	TRBV13	17	-	TRBJ2-1
TGCGCCAGCAGCCGGGATACAGGGGGCTCATCTGGGGCCAACGTCCTGACTTTC	CASSRDTGGSSGANVLTF	-	TRBV5-1	18	TRBD1	TRBJ2-6